The rows below give T cell receptor beta chains drawn from one sample of a study of T cells in Graves' hyperthyroidism and ophthalmopathy. TCRdb used MiXCR to reprocess the multiplex PCR reads, holding one entry per CDR3 protein. This sample yields about 500,000 distinct CDR3 sequences, of which approximately 15% are seen a single time; under 20% belongs to the top ten. The sequencing input was blood. The receptors were gathered from a woman aged 18-35 years with Graves' hyperthyroidism. The CDR3 runs from the conserved cysteine through the conserved F or W. The order of the fields is clone size, J gene, D gene, V gene, CDR3 DNA, CDR3 protein. The D gene is left open where the match is weak. Part of the rows lack a size; the others show once, few, many or a class for expanded clones.

>few|TRBJ2-1|TRBD2|TRBV6-1
TGTGCCAGCAGTGAACGACTAGCGGGGGCCCTTCGGGATGAGCAGTTCTTC
CASSERLAGALRDEQFF
>few|TRBJ2-3|NA|TRBV5-1
TGCGCCAGCAGCTTGGCCGGCCTGAGGGCAGATACGCAGTATTTT
CASSLAGLRADTQYF
>NA|TRBJ1-2|NA|TRBV20-1
TGCAGTGCAGCACAGGGCCACTATGGCTACACCTTC
CSAAQGHYGYTF
>NA|TRBJ1-5|NA|TRBV19
TGTGCCAGTAGCCCCCAAAACAGCAATCAGCCCCAGCATTTT
CASSPQNSNQPQHF
>many|TRBJ2-3|NA|TRBV5-1
TGCGCCAGCAGCCTGGACGGGCCAGATACGCAGTATTTT
CASSLDGPDTQYF
>NA|TRBJ1-1|NA|TRBV7-2
TGTGCCAGCACCCGCTTTGGGGGCACTGAAGCTTTCTTT
CASTRFGGTEAFF
>few|TRBJ2-7|NA|TRBV18
TGTGCCAGCTCACCGAAATTGGACCCTGGGGAGCAGTACTTC
CASSPKLDPGEQYF
>few|TRBJ2-3|NA|TRBV7-9
TGTGCCAGCAGCCCCCCGGGACCGAGCACAGATACGCAGTATTTT
CASSPPGPSTDTQYF
>many|TRBJ2-5|NA|TRBV11-2
TGTGCCAGCAGCTTAGTAGGAGGGAAGGGAGAGACCCAGTACTTC
CASSLVGGKGETQYF
>many|TRBJ1-1|NA|TRBV29-1
TGCAGCGTGGGGGGAGTGTCAGAGAACACTGAAGCTTTCTTT
CSVGGVSENTEAFF
>NA|TRBJ2-7|NA|TRBV5-1
TGCGCCAGCAGCTTTGACTTTAGCTCCTACGAGCAGTACTTC
CASSFDFSSYEQYF
>few|TRBJ1-2|NA|TRBV5-1
TGCGCCAGCAGCTTGTTTCTGGAGGGGTACGGCTACACCTTC
CASSLFLEGYGYTF
>NA|TRBJ1-1|NA|TRBV13
TGTGCCAGCAGCTTTGGAGTCAGGATCACTGAAGCTTTCTTT
CASSFGVRITEAFF
>NA|TRBJ1-2|NA|TRBV15
TGTGCCACCAGCAGAGACACAGGGTGGGGCTACACCTTC
CATSRDTGWGYTF
>many|TRBJ2-1|TRBD2|TRBV5-6
TGTGCCAGCAGCTTGACGGGAGGAAGCAATGAGCAGTTCTTC
CASSLTGGSNEQFF
>NA|TRBJ2-1|NA|TRBV27
TGTGCCAGCATCGGCAAAATATACAATGAGCAGTTCTTC
CASIGKIYNEQFF
>few|TRBJ2-5|TRBD2|TRBV20-1
TGCAGTGCTAGTCTGGGGACTAGCGGGAAAGAGACCCAGTACTTC
CSASLGTSGKETQYF
>many|TRBJ2-1|NA|TRBV11-3
TGTGCCAGCAGCTTAGTCACGGACGGCGAGCAGTTCTTC
CASSLVTDGEQFF
>NA|TRBJ1-1|NA|TRBV7-2
TGTGCCAGCAGCTTTCAGGGGACGGACACTGAAGCTTTCTTT
CASSFQGTDTEAFF
>many|TRBJ1-3|NA|TRBV18
TGTGCCAGCTCGGGACTCTCTGGAAACACCATATATTTT
CASSGLSGNTIYF
>many|TRBJ2-7|TRBD2|TRBV27
TGTGCCAGCAGAGATGGGGTAGCGGGAGTAAAACAGTACTTC
CASRDGVAGVKQYF
>many|TRBJ1-2|NA|TRBV18
TGTGCCAGCTCACCAAAGGCTTATGGCTACACCTTC
CASSPKAYGYTF
>NA|TRBJ2-1|TRBD2|TRBV7-9
TGTGCCAGCAGGACTAGCGGGAGTTCCTACGATGAGCAGTTCTTC
CASRTSGSSYDEQFF
>NA|TRBJ2-7|TRBD1|TRBV6-2/TRBV6-3
TGTGCCAGCAGTACTGGGACAGGATGGTACGAGCAGTACTTC
CASSTGTGWYEQYF
>NA|TRBJ2-4|NA|TRBV7-2
TGTGCCAGCAGCTTAGGCCAGAGGGGGGTGGGGAGAAACATTCAGTACTTC
CASSLGQRGVGRNIQYF
>many|TRBJ2-3|TRBD1|TRBV7-9
TGTGCCAGCAGTTCCGGGACAGGGGGTACAGATACGCAGTATTTT
CASSSGTGGTDTQYF
>few|TRBJ2-5|TRBD2|TRBV4-1
TGCGCCAGCAGCACATCTATCGGGGCTAGCGGGAGTTCAGAGACCCAGTACTTC
CASSTSIGASGSSETQYF
>NA|TRBJ2-7|TRBD2|TRBV6-1
TGTGCCAGCGGCGGGAGAGACTACGAGCAGTACTTC
CASGGRDYEQYF
>few|TRBJ2-1|TRBD2|TRBV20-1
TGCAGTGCTAGAGGACTAGCGGGGAGAGGTGAGCGGTTCTTC
CSARGLAGRGERFF
>few|TRBJ2-2|NA|TRBV6-1
TGTGCCAGCAGCTACGGGGGCGGCACGCGTACCGGGGAGCTGTTTTTT
CASSYGGGTRTGELFF
>NA|TRBJ1-2|NA|TRBV29-1
TGCAGCGGTTTCGACGGCCTATATGGCTACACCTTC
CSGFDGLYGYTF
>NA|TRBJ1-4|TRBD1|TRBV4-1
TGCGCCAGCAGCCAACGGGACAGGGACTGGGAAAAACTGTTTTTT
CASSQRDRDWEKLFF